This entry concerns a single T cell receptor (beta chain). V gave up 6 bases and J gave up 1 base, with 9 bases separating them. Germline lookup yields CDR1 MNHEY and CDR2 SMNVEV (reference sequence). The CDR3 contains 13 residues. This sample is part of a study of blood T cell repertoires in COVID-19. In the study overall: Sources were T cells, B-cell-depleted T cells, or PBMCs; the material itself was cDNA or gDNA.

This table comes from immunoSEQ multiplex PCR, and its TCRdb copy is limited to in-frame clones, with some not included. Among approximately 110,000 clones listed, 80% to 85% were seen once. The chain combines TRBV27 with TRBJ2-5; D possibly corresponds to TRBD1 (6 bases). The receptor's source is a woman of 80 years or more with acute or convalescent COVID-19. Sequencing was carried out using peripheral blood. The CDR3 DNA reads as TGTGCCAGCAGGGCGACAGGCCAAGAGACCCAGTACTTC. Its translation is CASRATGQETQYF.